These 22 T cell receptor beta chains were all obtained from the same sample, sequenced in a study of Tregs in tolerant kidney transplant recipients. Measured with immunoSEQ multiplex PCR; TCRdb has only the in-frame clones, and not every one. The sample spans under 55,000 clones; the ten largest clones claim 0.83%. Sequencing was performed on CD4+ T cells from blood, taken before the transplant. The receptors come from a human donor who received a combined kidney and bone marrow transplant.

With respect to this clone: The read comes to an end 3 residues before the CDR3 does, leaving the germline J gene to fill in the end. The V and J genes are TRBV5-1 and TRBJ2-5; 9 bases match TRBD1. The CDR3 has 15 amino acids. V gave up 0 bases and J gave up 5 bases; unmatched junction bases: 5. From germline, CDR1 is SGHRS and CDR2 YFSETQ. CDR3 DNA (partial): TGCGCCAGCAGCTTGGCCTTCGGGACAGGGGAGACC. Protein product: CASSLAFGTGET. The whole CDR3 sequence is CASSLAFGTGETQYF.

To note about this clone: The sequence runs out 3 residues before the end of the CDR3; the remainder is reconstructed from the germline J gene. The V gene is TRBV30, the J gene TRBJ2-3; D possibly corresponds to TRBD1 (6 bases). The CDR3 has 14 residues. In germline, CDR1 is GTSNPN, CDR2 SVGIG (reference sequence). Between the trimmed V and J ends, which lost 2 bases and 2 bases, there was a span of 11 bases. CDR3 sequence: CAWSKGQITDTQYF. The CDR3 bases that were read are TGTGCCTGGAGTAAGGGACAAATCACAGATACG.

As regards this clone: Sequencing ends 3 residues short of the CDR3 end; the germline J gene provides the rest. The chain recombines TRBV18 with TRBJ2-7; possibly TRBD1 for D (6 bases). Germline V lookup: CDR1 KGHSH, CDR2 LQKENI. Trimming cost V 5 bases and J 3 bases, with 11 bases left between them. The CDR3 is 13 residues long. Incomplete CDR3 DNA: TGTGCCAGCTCAACCGGGACACTCTACGAG. Protein sequence: CASSTGTLYE. The entire CDR3 sequence reads CASSTGTLYEQYF.

To note about this clone: The observed sequence ends 3 residues before the CDR3 terminus, with the missing tail filled in from the germline J gene. This rearrangement joins TRBV5-1 to TRBJ1-1, with TRBD1 as a possible D gene (6 bases). Germline V CDR1 and CDR2: SGHRS, YFSETQ. The CDR3 extends over 15 amino acids. V gave up 0 bases and J gave up 1 base, with 10 bases separating them. The CDR3 sequence is CASSLVGTTNTEAFF. The CDR3 DNA, read in part, is TGCGCCAGCAGCTTGGTTGGGACAACGAACACTGAA.

A remark on this clone: The junction departs from the called germline gene at one end, perhaps through a read error. The read halts 3 residues ahead of the CDR3 end, with the missing end drawn from the germline J gene. This chain joins TRBV7-2 and TRBJ2-3, with 9 bases lining up with TRBD2. CDR3 length: 16 amino acids. Germline CDR1 and CDR2: SGHTA and FQGNSA. The CDR3 is CASSLARSSGIDTQYF. Incomplete CDR3 DNA: TGTGCCAGCAGCCTAGCTCGGTCTAGCGGGATAGATACG.

On this clone itself: The read terminates 3 residues before the CDR3 end, so the remaining end is supplied by the germline J gene. The rearrangement uses TRBV6-1 and TRBJ2-5, with D tentatively TRBD2 (5 bases). The germline CDR1 and CDR2 sequences are MNHNS and SASEGT. The CDR3 has 14 amino acids. V was pared by 4 bases and J by 7 bases, with 16 bases between. The sequenced CDR3 bases are TGTGCCAGCAGTGCGGACTCGGCATATGTGACC. Translating it yields CASSADSAYVT. The whole CDR3 sequence reads CASSADSAYVTQYF.

In regard to this clone: Coverage ceases 3 residues before the CDR3 finishes, and the germline J gene fills in the end. V usage is TRBV5-6 and J usage is TRBJ2-2; D gene uncertain. Germline-derived CDR1 and CDR2 are SGHDT and YYEEEE. Trimming took off 4 bases at V and 6 bases at J, with 10 bases between the two ends. This CDR3 contains 13 residues. CDR3 sequence: CASSPRSPGELFF. The covered CDR3 bases are TGTGCCAGCAGCCCAAGGTCCCCCGGGGAG.

As for this clone: The read gets to within 3 residues of the CDR3 end, and the germline J gene fills in the rest. This chain links TRBV6-2 or TRBV6-3 with TRBJ1-1; 9 bases match TRBD1. The CDR3 consists of 13 residues. Germline V gene sequence: CDR1 MNHEY, CDR2 SVGEGT. Germline trimming cut 6 bases from V and 6 bases from J; bases unmatched to any gene: 5. Incomplete CDR3 DNA: TGTGCCAGCAGGCGGGGACAGGGAGCTGAA. This codes for CASRRGQGAE. The entire CDR3 sequence reads CASRRGQGAEAFF.

About this clone: Sequencing ends 3 residues short of the CDR3 end; the germline J gene provides the rest. The chain carries TRBV19 and TRBJ2-5; TRBD2 agrees at 13 bases. Trimming cost V 5 bases and J 6 bases; bases outside gene matches: 3. This CDR3 spans 14 amino acids. CDR1 and CDR2 from the germline V gene are LNHDA and SQIVND (reference sequence). The sequenced part of the CDR3 DNA is TGTGCCAGTAGTCTTGGGACTAGCGGGAAGACC. Translating it yields CASSLGTSGKT. The whole CDR3 region reads CASSLGTSGKTQYF.

Comment on this clone: The observed sequence ends 3 residues before the CDR3 terminus, with the missing tail filled in from the germline J gene. This chain connects TRBV5-1 to TRBJ1-2; no clear D gene. The CDR3 totals 16 residues. CDR1 SGHRS and CDR2 YFSETQ come from the germline V gene. V lost 0 bases to trimming and J lost 0 bases, with 12 bases between them. The CDR3 loop reads CASSLGAGSPNYGYTF. CDR3 DNA (partial): TGCGCCAGCAGCTTGGGGGCAGGCTCCCCTAACTATGGC.

Comment on this clone: The CDR3 end is not reached by the read, which stops 3 residues before it; the germline J gene fills it in. V gene TRBV18 combines with J gene TRBJ1-2; 7 bases line up with TRBD1. Germline-derived CDR1 and CDR2 are KGHSH and LQKENI. This CDR3 comprises 15 residues. V dropped 2 bases and J dropped 2; count of bases not matched to a gene: 5. CDR3 bases read: TGTGCCAGCTCACCAGTGACAGGGATGAACTATGGC. Protein product: CASSPVTGMNYG. The complete CDR3 sequence is CASSPVTGMNYGYTF.

Regarding this clone: The sequence runs out 3 residues before the end of the CDR3; the remainder is reconstructed from the germline J gene. V usage is TRBV19 and J usage is TRBJ2-4, with 7 bases fitting TRBD2. V trimming: 3 bases; J trimming: 1 base; junction bases outside the gene matches: 3. This CDR3 spans 15 amino acids. Germline CDR1 reads LNHDA; CDR2 reads SQIVND (reference sequence). Here the CDR3 reads CASSMRGSAKNIQYF. CDR3 DNA, as far as it was read: TGTGCCAGTAGTATGCGGGGGTCGGCCAAAAACATT. Full variable domain (remainder filled in from reference TRBV19 and TRBJ2-4): DGGITQSPKYLFRKEGQNVTLSCEQNLNHDAMYWYRQDPGQGLRLIYYSQIVNDFQKGDIAEGYSVSREKKESFPLTVTSAQKNPTAFYLCASSMRGSAKNIQYFGAGTRLSVL.

As regards this clone: The read terminates 3 residues before the CDR3 end, so the remaining end is supplied by the germline J gene. The chain is built from TRBV5-1 and TRBJ1-1; TRBD1 is a possible D gene (5 bases). Deletions cut 0 bases from V and 3 bases from J, with 15 bases between. The CDR3 has 16 amino acids. Germline V gives CDR1 SGHRS, CDR2 YFSETQ. The CDR3 is CASSLVGGGLYTEAFF. The part of the CDR3 DNA that was read is TGCGCCAGCAGCTTGGTCGGCGGGGGATTATACACTGAA.

Note on this clone: The sequenced fragment ends 3 residues before the CDR3 boundary, so the rest is inferred from the germline J gene. This chain joins TRBV5-1 and TRBJ2-2; possible D gene TRBD1, 5 bases. With 2 bases removed from V and 4 bases from J, the gap between germline ends came to 12 bases. Germline lookup yields CDR1 SGHRS and CDR2 YFSETQ. The CDR3 runs 15 residues. CDR3 DNA, as far as it was read: TGCGCCAGCAGCTTCAGGGTATCCGTCACCGGGGAG. Amino acid sequence: CASSFRVSVTGE. The full CDR3 protein reads CASSFRVSVTGELFF.

Points on this clone: The CDR3 end lies 3 residues beyond the end of the read and is filled in from the germline J gene. The genes are TRBV19 and TRBJ2-7; D unclear. V was pared by 3 bases and J by 3 bases, with 12 bases between. The CDR3 runs to 14 residues. Germline-derived CDR1 and CDR2 are LNHDA and SQIVND (reference sequence). The CDR3 DNA, read in part, is TGTGCCAGTAGTATGGGCAGGAAGAACTACGAG. Its translation is CASSMGRKNYE. The whole CDR3 region reads CASSMGRKNYEQYF.

About this clone itself: Sequencing ends 3 residues short of the CDR3 end; the germline J gene provides the rest. The chain combines TRBV20-1 with TRBJ2-2, with 10 nucleotides matching TRBD2. Trimming cost V 8 bases and J 5 bases; bases outside gene matches: 14. The CDR3 contains 16 residues. The germline V gene has CDR1 DFQATT and CDR2 SNEGSKA (reference sequence). CDR3 DNA (partial): TGCAGTTCGGTAGACCAGCGGGAGGGCCGAACCGGGGAG. Amino acid sequence: CSSVDQREGRTGE. The full-length CDR3 reads as CSSVDQREGRTGELFF.

Turning to this clone: The read is 3 residues too short to cover the CDR3 end, so that end is filled in from the germline J gene. The chain carries TRBV5-1 and TRBJ1-6, with D tentatively TRBD1 (5 bases). Between the trimmed V and J ends, which lost 2 bases and 7 bases, there was a span of 10 bases. The CDR3 length is 14 residues. Germline CDR1 reads SGHRS; CDR2 reads YFSETQ. The CDR3 spells CASSFSPGNSPLHF. The sequenced CDR3 bases are TGCGCCAGCAGCTTTTCGCCAGGGAATTCACCC.

On this clone itself: The read comes to an end 3 residues before the CDR3 does, leaving the germline J gene to fill in the end. The chain links TRBV2 to TRBJ2-5; 11 bases are shared with TRBD2. This CDR3 is 15 amino acids long. Germline V CDR1 and CDR2: SNHLY, FYNNEI. V dropped 5 bases and J dropped 2; count of bases not matched to a gene: 4. The CDR3 loop reads CASSRLAGSQETQYF. The covered CDR3 bases are TGTGCCAGCAGTAGACTAGCGGGATCTCAAGAGACC.

The CDR3 here is CASSIPLKLSNQPQHF. CDR3 DNA, as far as it was read: TGTGCCAGTAGTATACCACTCAAATTGAGCAATCAGCCC. The chain links TRBV19 to TRBJ1-5; D gene unclear. With the read ending 3 residues before the CDR3 end, the germline J gene is used to fill in that end. V was shortened by 2 bases and J by 1 base, with 12 bases between the two germline ends. The CDR3 totals 16 residues. Germline loops: CDR1 LNHDA, CDR2 SQIVND (reference sequence).

On this clone: The read ends 3 residues shy of where the CDR3 ends; the end is completed using the germline J gene. This sample includes further DNA sequences coding for the same CDR3. This chain uses TRBV18 with TRBJ2-5; TRBD1 might be the D (6 bases). Trimming left V 3 bases short and J 2 bases short, with 7 bases between. CDR3 length equals 13 residues. Germline V gene lookup returns CDR1 KGHSH and CDR2 LQKENI. The CDR3 is CASSPDSQETQYF. Partial CDR3 DNA: TGTGCCAGCTCACCGGACAGTCAAGAGACC.

This clone is identified as medium-sized from frequency. The CDR3 goes on 3 residues after the read ends, and that part is filled in from the germline J gene. The chain employs TRBV7-9 and TRBJ1-4; D is ambiguous. V gave up 1 base and J gave up 5 bases, with 8 bases separating them. The germline CDR1 and CDR2 sequences are SEHNR and FQNEAQ (reference sequence). The CDR3 contains 14 residues. The CDR3 loop is CASSLGGQNEKLFF. The covered CDR3 bases are TGTGCCAGCAGCTTAGGTGGCCAGAATGAAAAA.

To note about this clone: The observed sequence ends 3 residues before the CDR3 terminus, with the missing tail filled in from the germline J gene. This chain links TRBV5-1 with TRBJ2-2, with 9 bases that match TRBD2. Trimming removed 0 bases from V and 8 bases from J; junction bases left unmatched: 2. The germline V gene encodes CDR1 SGHRS and CDR2 YFSETQ. The CDR3 is made up of 14 amino acids. The CDR3 DNA, read in part, is TGCGCCAGCAGCTTGGGGGGACTAGCTGGGGAG. Its protein product is CASSLGGLAGE. In full, the CDR3 reads CASSLGGLAGELFF.